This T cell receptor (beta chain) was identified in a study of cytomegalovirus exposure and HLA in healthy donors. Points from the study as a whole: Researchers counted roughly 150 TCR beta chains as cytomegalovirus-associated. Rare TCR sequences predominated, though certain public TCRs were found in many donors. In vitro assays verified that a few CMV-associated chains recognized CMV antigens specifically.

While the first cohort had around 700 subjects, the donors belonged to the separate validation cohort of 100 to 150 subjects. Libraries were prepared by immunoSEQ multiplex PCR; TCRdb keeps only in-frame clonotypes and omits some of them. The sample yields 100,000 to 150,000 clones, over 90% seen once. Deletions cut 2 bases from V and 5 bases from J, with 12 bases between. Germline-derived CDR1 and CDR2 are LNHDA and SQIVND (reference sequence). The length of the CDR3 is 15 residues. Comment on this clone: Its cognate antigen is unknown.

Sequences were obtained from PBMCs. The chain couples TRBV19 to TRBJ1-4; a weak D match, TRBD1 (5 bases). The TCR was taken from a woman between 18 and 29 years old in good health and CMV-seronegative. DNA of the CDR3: TGTGCCAGTAGTATAAAGCGGGACGGGAATGAAAAACTGTTTTTT. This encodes CASSIKRDGNEKLFF.